The rows below give T cell receptor beta chains drawn from one sample of a study of blood T cell repertoires in COVID-19. Using immunoSEQ multiplex PCR, the repertoire was profiled, and TCRdb retains in-frame clones only, with some absent. The sample has 150,000 or so clones; around 84% are singletons. The source material was peripheral blood. All receptors come from a woman aged 80 or over with acute or convalescent COVID-19. The CDR3 runs from the conserved cysteine through the conserved F or W. A D gene is named only where the DNA matches it firmly. Rows may omit the clone size; those that give it use once, few, many or a size class.

j_gene: TRBJ2-3
v_gene: TRBV6-5
d_gene: .
abundance: .
CDR3nt: TGTGCCAGCAGGCGGGACACAGATACGCAGTATTTT
CDR3aa: CASRRDTDTQYF

j_gene: TRBJ2-1
v_gene: TRBV10-1
d_gene: TRBD2
abundance: .
CDR3nt: TGCGCCAGCAGTGAGTTTAAGGGACTAGCGGGCCGAGGGAAGTTCTTC
CDR3aa: CASSEFKGLAGRGKFF

j_gene: TRBJ1-3
v_gene: TRBV19
d_gene: .
abundance: .
CDR3nt: TGTGCCAGTAGTAAAGGCGGCAGAAGTTACCAACTCTCTGGAAACACCATATATTTT
CDR3aa: CASSKGGRSYQLSGNTIYF

j_gene: TRBJ1-4
v_gene: TRBV7-6
d_gene: .
abundance: .
CDR3nt: TGTGCCAGCAGCCAAACAGGGCCTTGGAATGAAAAACTGTTTTTT
CDR3aa: CASSQTGPWNEKLFF

j_gene: TRBJ2-3
v_gene: TRBV24-1
d_gene: .
abundance: .
CDR3nt: TGTGCCACCAGTGATTCCACTACTTACACAGATACGCAGTATTTT
CDR3aa: CATSDSTTYTDTQYF

j_gene: TRBJ2-3
v_gene: TRBV18
d_gene: .
abundance: .
CDR3nt: TGTGCCAGCTCAGCGAATGTCCCTTCTGATACGCAGTATTTT
CDR3aa: CASSANVPSDTQYF

j_gene: TRBJ2-3
v_gene: TRBV5-4
d_gene: TRBD2
abundance: .
CDR3nt: TGTGCCAGCATGGTTAGCGGGGGCACAGATACGCAGTATTTT
CDR3aa: CASMVSGGTDTQYF

j_gene: TRBJ2-2
v_gene: TRBV5-8
d_gene: .
abundance: .
CDR3nt: TGTGCCAGCAGCTTGGCCTTGAGGGAAGGGGAGCTGTTTTTT
CDR3aa: CASSLALREGELFF

j_gene: TRBJ2-4
v_gene: TRBV7-9
d_gene: .
abundance: .
CDR3nt: TGTGCCAGCAGCTCGGTACTAGCCAAAAACATTCAGTACTTC
CDR3aa: CASSSVLAKNIQYF

j_gene: TRBJ1-1
v_gene: TRBV2
d_gene: TRBD1
abundance: .
CDR3nt: TGTGCCAGCAGCTGGACAGGGTCCCGTTGGACTGAAGCTTTCTTT
CDR3aa: CASSWTGSRWTEAFF

j_gene: TRBJ2-4
v_gene: TRBV4-1
d_gene: .
abundance: .
CDR3nt: TGCGCCAGCAGCCAATCAGGGATTTGGGGCAAAAACATTCAGTACTTC
CDR3aa: CASSQSGIWGKNIQYF

j_gene: TRBJ1-2
v_gene: TRBV7-2
d_gene: TRBD1
abundance: .
CDR3nt: TGTGCCAGCAGCCCCCGTACGGGGGACAGGGGGCGAGAGAATGGCTACACCTTC
CDR3aa: CASSPRTGDRGRENGYTF

j_gene: TRBJ1-2
v_gene: TRBV5-1
d_gene: .
abundance: .
CDR3nt: TGCGCCAGCAGCTTGGCCTTGGGCAGGGACTATGGCTACACCTTC
CDR3aa: CASSLALGRDYGYTF

j_gene: TRBJ2-7
v_gene: TRBV20-1
d_gene: .
abundance: few
CDR3nt: TGCAGTGCTAGTTCCCGGTTGTTGAACTACGAGCAGTACTTC
CDR3aa: CSASSRLLNYEQYF

j_gene: TRBJ1-1
v_gene: TRBV29-1
d_gene: .
abundance: once
CDR3nt: TGCAGCGTTGTTGCAGCGCGGAACACTGAAGCTTTCTTT
CDR3aa: CSVVAARNTEAFF

j_gene: TRBJ2-1
v_gene: TRBV29-1
d_gene: TRBD2
abundance: .
CDR3nt: TGCAGCGTTTGGACTAGCGGCCCCAATGAGCAGTTCTTC
CDR3aa: CSVWTSGPNEQFF

j_gene: TRBJ1-1
v_gene: TRBV4-1
d_gene: .
abundance: .
CDR3nt: TGCGCCAGCAGCCAAGGTCGATCAGGCCCGAACACTGAAGCTTTCTTT
CDR3aa: CASSQGRSGPNTEAFF

j_gene: TRBJ2-4
v_gene: TRBV10-3
d_gene: .
abundance: few
CDR3nt: TGTGCCATCAGTGAGTCCGTGTTTTCGGCCAAAAACATTCAGTACTTC
CDR3aa: CAISESVFSAKNIQYF

j_gene: TRBJ1-2
v_gene: TRBV3-1/TRBV3-2
d_gene: .
abundance: .
CDR3nt: TGTGCCAGCAGCCAAACAGGGAACTATGGCTACACCTTC
CDR3aa: CASSQTGNYGYTF

j_gene: TRBJ2-3
v_gene: TRBV7-9
d_gene: TRBD2
abundance: once
CDR3nt: TGTGCCAGCAGCTTAGCGCGGGGAGTATCGGGGGGTACGCAGTATTTT
CDR3aa: CASSLARGVSGGTQYF

j_gene: TRBJ2-1
v_gene: TRBV5-4
d_gene: TRBD2
abundance: .
CDR3nt: TGTGCCAGCAACCGGGGGAGCGGGAGGGCCAATGAGCAGTTCTTC
CDR3aa: CASNRGSGRANEQFF

j_gene: TRBJ2-1
v_gene: TRBV3-1/TRBV3-2
d_gene: TRBD2
abundance: once
CDR3nt: TGTGCCAGCAGCCTGACTAGCGGGGGGCAGCTTTACAATGAGCAGTTCTTC
CDR3aa: CASSLTSGGQLYNEQFF

j_gene: TRBJ1-6
v_gene: TRBV28
d_gene: .
abundance: .
CDR3nt: TGTGCCAGCGAACAGGGTAATTCACCCCTCCACTTT
CDR3aa: CASEQGNSPLHF

j_gene: TRBJ1-1
v_gene: TRBV6-1
d_gene: TRBD1
abundance: .
CDR3nt: TGTGCCAGCAGTGGAGACAGGGGTGGGACGAGCACTGAAGCTTTCTTT
CDR3aa: CASSGDRGGTSTEAFF

j_gene: TRBJ2-5
v_gene: TRBV9
d_gene: TRBD1
abundance: .
CDR3nt: TGTGCCAGCAGCGCGACAGGGGTCGTTGGGACCCAGTACTTC
CDR3aa: CASSATGVVGTQYF

j_gene: TRBJ2-1
v_gene: TRBV27
d_gene: TRBD1
abundance: .
CDR3nt: TGTGCCAGCAGCCGGACAGGGGCCTACAATGAGCAGTTCTTC
CDR3aa: CASSRTGAYNEQFF